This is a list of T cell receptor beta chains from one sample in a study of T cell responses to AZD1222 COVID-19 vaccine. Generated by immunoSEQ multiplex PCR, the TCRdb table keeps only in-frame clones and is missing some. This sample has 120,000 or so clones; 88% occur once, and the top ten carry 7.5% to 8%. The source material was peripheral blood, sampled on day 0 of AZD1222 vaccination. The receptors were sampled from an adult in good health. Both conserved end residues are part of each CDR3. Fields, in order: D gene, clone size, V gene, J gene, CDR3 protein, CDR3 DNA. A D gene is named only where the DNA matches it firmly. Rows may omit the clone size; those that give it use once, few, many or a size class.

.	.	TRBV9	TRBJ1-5	CASSVEEVGQPQHF	TGTGCCAGCAGCGTAGAAGAGGTCGGCCAGCCCCAGCATTTT
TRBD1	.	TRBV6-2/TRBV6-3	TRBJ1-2	CASSSRRQGIVGGYTF	TGTGCCAGCAGTTCGAGGCGACAGGGAATAGTGGGCGGCTACACCTTC
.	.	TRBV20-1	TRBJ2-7	CSARGVAEQYF	TGCAGTGCTAGAGGGGTGGCCGAGCAGTACTTC
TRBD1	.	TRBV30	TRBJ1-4	CAWSGGEKLFF	TGTGCCTGGTCAGGGGGTGAAAAACTGTTTTTT
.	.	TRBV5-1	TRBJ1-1	CASSLLGGETEAFF	TGCGCCAGCAGCTTGTTGGGGGGAGAGACTGAAGCTTTCTTT
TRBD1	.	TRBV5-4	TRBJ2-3	CASSPGQGRTDTQYF	TGTGCCAGCAGCCCGGGACAGGGTCGCACAGATACGCAGTATTTT
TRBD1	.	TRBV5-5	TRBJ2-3	CASSSMGQGTDTQYF	TGTGCCAGCAGCTCCATGGGACAGGGCACAGATACGCAGTATTTT
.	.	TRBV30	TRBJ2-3	CAWSTWQASTDTQYF	TGTGCCTGGAGTACATGGCAGGCCAGCACAGATACGCAGTATTTT
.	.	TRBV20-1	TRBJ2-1	CSASMAGPTYNEQFF	TGCAGTGCTAGTATGGCAGGACCTACCTACAATGAGCAGTTCTTC
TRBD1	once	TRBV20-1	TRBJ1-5	CSASDRGNQPQHF	TGCAGTGCTAGTGACAGGGGCAATCAGCCCCAGCATTTT
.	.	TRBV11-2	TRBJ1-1	CASSLTGEAFF	TGTGCCAGCAGCTTAACGGGGGAAGCTTTCTTT
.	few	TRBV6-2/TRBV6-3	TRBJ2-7	CASSYSLRESNEQYF	TGTGCCAGCAGTTACTCGCTACGGGAGAGCAACGAGCAGTACTTC
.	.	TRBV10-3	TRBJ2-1	CATHGDSSLNEQFF	TGTGCCACCCACGGGGATAGCTCTCTCAATGAGCAGTTCTTC
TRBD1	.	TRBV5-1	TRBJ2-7	CASSPDRAYEQYF	TGCGCCAGCAGCCCCGACAGGGCATACGAGCAGTACTTC
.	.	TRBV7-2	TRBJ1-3	CASSLVPSISGNTIYF	TGTGCCAGCAGCTTAGTGCCCTCCATCTCTGGAAACACCATATATTTT
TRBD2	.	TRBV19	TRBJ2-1	CATKTWGLADEQFF	TGTGCCACCAAGACTTGGGGACTAGCCGATGAGCAGTTCTTC
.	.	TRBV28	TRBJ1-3	CASSLGSASGNTIYF	TGTGCCAGCAGTTTAGGGTCCGCCTCTGGAAACACCATATATTTT
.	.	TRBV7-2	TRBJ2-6	CASSLSGPASGANVLTF	TGTGCCAGCAGCTTATCCGGGCCAGCCTCTGGGGCCAACGTCCTGACTTTC
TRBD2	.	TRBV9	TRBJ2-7	CASSVTSGSWYEQYF	TGTGCCAGCAGCGTTACTAGCGGGAGTTGGTACGAGCAGTACTTC
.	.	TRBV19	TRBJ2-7	CASSDHYEQYF	TGTGCCAGTAGTGACCACTACGAGCAGTACTTC
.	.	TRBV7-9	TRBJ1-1	CASSLASSARTSEAFF	TGTGCCAGCAGCTTAGCGTCTTCGGCCCGGACGTCAGAAGCTTTCTTT
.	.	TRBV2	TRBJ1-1	CASSVRQVNTEAFF	TGTGCCAGCAGTGTAAGACAGGTGAACACTGAAGCTTTCTTT
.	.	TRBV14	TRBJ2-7	CASSRNSHEQYF	TGTGCCAGCAGCCGGAATAGCCATGAGCAGTACTTC
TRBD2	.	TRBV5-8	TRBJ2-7	CASSSGLAGSREQYF	TGTGCCAGCAGCTCAGGACTAGCGGGATCGAGGGAGCAGTACTTC
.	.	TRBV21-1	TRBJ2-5	CASSKSGGKTQYF	TGTGCCAGCAGCAAAAGCGGTGGGAAGACCCAGTACTTC
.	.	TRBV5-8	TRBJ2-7	CASSLDTGGPAGEQYF	TGTGCCAGCAGCTTGGATACCGGGGGGCCTGCTGGTGAGCAGTACTTC
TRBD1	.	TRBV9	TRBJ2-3	CASSEQGHSTDTQYF	TGTGCCAGCAGCGAACAGGGGCATAGCACAGATACGCAGTATTTT
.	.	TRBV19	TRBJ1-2	CASSIFEGYGYTF	TGTGCCAGTAGTATATTCGAGGGTTATGGCTACACCTTC
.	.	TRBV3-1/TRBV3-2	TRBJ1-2	CASSQGLGTHGYTF	TGTGCCAGCAGCCAAGGTTTGGGGACACATGGCTACACCTTC
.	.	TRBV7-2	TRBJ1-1	CASSSQPPGNTEAFF	TGTGCCAGCAGCTCCCAACCACCGGGGAACACTGAAGCTTTCTTT
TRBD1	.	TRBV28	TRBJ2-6	CASQGQGAGANVLTF	TGTGCCAGCCAGGGACAGGGAGCAGGGGCCAACGTCCTGACTTTC
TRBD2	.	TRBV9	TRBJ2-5	CASSGGTSGAPAETQYF	TGTGCCAGCAGCGGCGGGACTAGCGGGGCACCGGCGGAGACCCAGTACTTC
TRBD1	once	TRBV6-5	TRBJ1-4	CASRTGGYEKLFF	TGTGCCAGCAGGACAGGGGGCTATGAAAAACTGTTTTTT
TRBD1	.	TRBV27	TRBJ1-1	CASSQGGVGSEAFF	TGTGCCAGCAGTCAAGGGGGCGTAGGGTCAGAGGCTTTCTTT
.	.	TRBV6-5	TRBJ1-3	CASTGEYGNTIYF	TGTGCCAGCACGGGGGAGTATGGAAACACCATATATTTT
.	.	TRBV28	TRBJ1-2	CASSSLGGYTF	TGTGCCAGCAGCTCCTTAGGCGGCTACACCTTC
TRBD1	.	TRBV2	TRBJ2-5	CASIRFGQGPQETQYF	TGTGCCAGCATACGGTTTGGACAGGGCCCCCAAGAGACCCAGTACTTC
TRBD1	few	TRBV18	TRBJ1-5	CASSRTGSDQPQHF	TGTGCCAGCTCCCGGACAGGGTCCGACCAGCCCCAGCATTTT
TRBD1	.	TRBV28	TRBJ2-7	CASRVTGVRDEQYF	TGTGCCAGCAGGGTTACAGGGGTCAGAGACGAGCAGTACTTC
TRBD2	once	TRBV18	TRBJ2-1	CASSPTSGRSGEQFF	TGTGCCAGCTCACCAACTAGCGGGAGGAGCGGTGAGCAGTTCTTC
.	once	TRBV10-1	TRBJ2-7	CASSGGGTRDYEQYF	TGCGCCAGCAGTGGCGGCGGGACACGGGACTACGAGCAGTACTTC
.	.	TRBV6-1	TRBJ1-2	CASSEGTFNYGYTF	TGTGCCAGCAGTGAAGGGACGTTCAACTATGGCTACACCTTC
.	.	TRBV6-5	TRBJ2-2	CASNSDRNTGELFF	TGTGCCAGCAACTCCGACAGAAACACCGGGGAGCTGTTTTTT
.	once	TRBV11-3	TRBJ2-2	CASSLVRGTVNTGELFF	TGTGCCAGCAGCTTAGTTCGAGGGACGGTGAACACCGGGGAGCTGTTTTTT
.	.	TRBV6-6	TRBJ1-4	CASSSSGQSVNEKLFF	TGTGCCAGCAGTTCCTCAGGACAGTCGGTAAATGAAAAACTGTTTTTT
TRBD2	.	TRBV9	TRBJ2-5	CASSVAPGGRETQYF	TGTGCCAGCAGCGTAGCCCCGGGAGGGAGAGAGACCCAGTACTTC
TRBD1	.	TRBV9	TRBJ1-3	CASRGPTGENTIYF	TGTGCCAGCAGAGGGCCCACAGGGGAAAACACCATATATTTT